This T cell receptor (beta chain) was documented in a study of T-cell reconstitution after alpha-beta-depleted transplantation in children. Looked up from germline, CDR1 is MNHEY and CDR2 is SVGEGT. CDR3 length: 12 amino acids. V gave up 6 bases and J gave up 6 bases, with 10 bases separating them. As it was prepared, the TCRbeta library received unique molecular identifiers. TCRdb independently ran MiXCR on the PCR reads; one entry per CDR3 protein. The data hold around 200,000 distinct CDR3 sequences, with about 9.2% observed a single time. The TCR sequence derives from a human donor who donated a stem cell graft to a child with acute lymphoblastic leukemia. Sequenced material: PBMCs from the stem cell graft donor, taken from the stem cell graft. The V gene is TRBV6-2 or TRBV6-3, the J gene TRBJ2-3; D ambiguous. CDR3 amino acids: CASSVLGDTQYF. The CDR3, as DNA: TGTGCCAGCAGCGTGTTAGGGGATACGCAGTATTTT.